Following are 24 T cell receptor beta chains from one sample sequenced in a study of Ad26.COV2.S vaccination and SARS-CoV-2 variants. Treatment: around 19 received Ad26.COV2.S at low or high dose, single or two shots; several received placebo; per-sample allocation not given. After the first vaccine or placebo injection, samples were drawn on day 63. Only in-frame clones appear in the TCRdb table, and some are missing; sequencing was by immunoSEQ multiplex PCR. Of 440,000 or so clones in the sample, roughly nine tenths were seen once. The source was peripheral blood, collected in a trial of Ad26.COV2.S vaccine versus placebo. These receptors originate from a person aged 18 to 59 who received the Ad26.COV2.S COVID-19 vaccine or a placebo.

The J gene is TRBJ2-7, the V gene TRBV9, with 9 bases matching TRBD2. The ends lost 4 bases at V and 2 bases at J; junction bases unmatched: 10. The length of the CDR3 is 16 residues. From germline, CDR1 is SGDLS and CDR2 YYNGEE. CDR3 DNA sequence: TGTGCCAGCAGCCCGAGCGGGAGCGGGGGGACCTACGAGCAGTACTTC. Its protein is CASSPSGSGGTYEQYF.

The J gene is TRBJ1-4, the V gene TRBV5-1; 9 bases align to TRBD1. The CDR3 is 15 residues long. With 4 bases clipped from V and 8 bases from J, the junction kept 9 bases outside the gene matches. Germline V lookup: CDR1 SGHRS, CDR2 YFSETQ. The CDR3: CASSVEWTGVEKLFF. Written as DNA, the CDR3 is TGCGCCAGCAGCGTGGAATGGACAGGGGTCGAAAAACTGTTTTTT.

The chain couples TRBV28 to TRBJ2-1; unclear D gene. From germline, CDR1 is MDHEN and CDR2 SYDVKM. The CDR3 covers 14 residues. The ends were cut back, 6 bases at V and 0 bases at J, with 9 bases in the middle. The CDR3 coding sequence is TGTGCCAGCAGGTCTGCGAGCTCCTACAATGAGCAGTTCTTC. It is translated as CASRSASSYNEQFF. The entire variable domain, with the rest obtained from reference TRBV28 and TRBJ2-1, is as follows: DVKVTQSSRYLVKRTGEKVFLECVQDMDHENMFWYRQDPGLGLRLIYFSYDVKMKEKGDIPEGYSVSREKKERFSLILESASTNQTSMYLCASRSASSYNEQFFGPGTRLTVL.

This rearrangement joins TRBV15 to TRBJ2-2, with unresolved D. CDR1 and CDR2 from the germline V gene are LNHNV and YYDKDF (reference sequence). The CDR3 sequence is 15 residues long. With 8 bases removed from V and 4 bases from J, the gap between germline ends came to 17 bases. The CDR3 here is CATAAGMEGTGELFF. CDR3 DNA: TGTGCCACCGCCGCAGGAATGGAAGGCACCGGGGAGCTGTTTTTT.

The genes are TRBV2 and TRBJ1-1; 7 nucleotides line up with TRBD1. Germline lookup yields CDR1 SNHLY and CDR2 FYNNEI. With V trimmed by 1 base and J by 2 bases, 4 bases remained unmatched. The CDR3 spans 15 residues. CDR3 DNA: TGTGCCAGCAGTGAAGGCCGGGACAGAAACACTGAAGCTTTCTTT. This translates into CASSEGRDRNTEAFF.

J is TRBJ2-3 and V is TRBV5-1; D is perhaps TRBD1 or TRBD2 (5 bases each). Germline-derived CDR1 and CDR2 are SGHRS and YFSETQ. This CDR3 spans 16 amino acids. Trimming shortened V by 3 bases and J by 0 bases, and 14 bases separated the two germline ends. This chain's CDR3 is CASSWVDWGSTDTQYF. The CDR3 DNA follows: TGCGCCAGCAGCTGGGTTGACTGGGGGAGCACAGATACGCAGTATTTT.

The chain uses TRBV2 and TRBJ2-7; TRBD1 is a possible D gene (6 bases). The length of the CDR3 is 15 residues. In germline, CDR1 is SNHLY, CDR2 FYNNEI. V was clipped by 8 bases and J by 0 bases, with 17 bases between them. CDR3 protein: CASRSTGHSSYEQYF. Written as DNA, the CDR3 is TGTGCCAGCCGCTCTACGGGACACAGCTCCTACGAGCAGTACTTC. The full variable domain, rest sourced from reference TRBV2 and TRBJ2-7, is EPEVTQTPSHQVTQMGQEVILRCVPISNHLYFYWYRQILGQKVEFLVSFYNNEISEKSEIFDDQFSVERPDGSNFTLKIRSTKLEDSAMYFCASRSTGHSSYEQYFGPGTRLTVT.

V usage is TRBV5-1 and J usage is TRBJ2-7; D perhaps matches TRBD2 (5 bases). Germline V gives CDR1 SGHRS, CDR2 YFSETQ. Between the trimmed V and J ends, which lost 4 bases and 3 bases, there was a span of 11 bases. The CDR3 covers 13 residues. The CDR3 region is CASSPGLNYEQYF. CDR3 coding DNA: TGCGCCAGCAGCCCAGGACTCAACTACGAGCAGTACTTC. Supplemented by reference TRBV5-1 and TRBJ2-7, the full variable domain reads KAGVTQTPRYLIKTRGQQVTLSCSPISGHRSVSWYQQTPGQGLQFLFEYFSETQRNKGNFPGRFSGRQFSNSRSEMNVSTLELGDSALYLCASSPGLNYEQYFGPGTRLTVT.

This clone was counted a few times. This chain joins TRBV6-1 and TRBJ2-7, with 7 positions matching TRBD2. The V gene end was trimmed by 1 base and the J gene end by 4 bases; junction bases not matched to a gene: 7. CDR3 length equals 15 residues. Per germline, CDR1 MNHNS and CDR2 SASEGT. As DNA, the CDR3 is TGTGCCAGCAGTGAAGGACTAGCCTGGGTTTACGAGCAGTACTTC. Protein: CASSEGLAWVYEQYF.

CDR3 sequence: CASSLPPGPSTGELFF. The CDR3 bases are TGTGCCAGCAGCCTTCCTCCGGGACCTTCCACCGGGGAGCTGTTTTTT. This chain joins TRBV28 and TRBJ2-2; D may be TRBD1 or TRBD2 (5 bases each). The CDR3 runs 16 residues. V shed 6 bases and J shed 4 bases, with 18 bases lying between them. Looked up from germline, CDR1 is MDHEN and CDR2 is SYDVKM.

This chain connects TRBV9 to TRBJ1-6, with D possibly matching TRBD1 (5 bases). Germline loops: CDR1 SGDLS, CDR2 YYNGEE. The CDR3 totals 15 residues. The V end lost 4 bases, the J end lost 7 bases, and 15 bases lay between the germline ends. CDR3: CASSPMGTSNSPLHF. In nucleotides, the CDR3 is TGTGCCAGCAGCCCAATGGGGACCTCAAATTCACCCCTCCACTTT.

This clone was seen just once. The gene calls are TRBV5-4 and TRBJ2-5, with TRBD2 matching over 11 bases. CDR3 length: 16 residues. The germline V gene has CDR1 SGHNT and CDR2 YYREEE (reference sequence). The V segment lost 0 bases and the J segment 5 bases; nucleotides outside the gene matches: 6. The CDR3 protein is CASSLAGIAGGETQYF. As DNA, the CDR3 is TGTGCCAGCAGCTTGGCCGGTATAGCGGGGGGGGAGACCCAGTACTTC.

V usage is TRBV4-1 and J usage is TRBJ1-2; no clear D. Germline V gene sequence: CDR1 MGHRA, CDR2 YSYEKL. CDR3 length: 12 residues. V was pared by 2 bases and J by 2 bases, with 3 bases between. CDR3 sequence: CASSQYNYGYTF. The CDR3 nucleotides are TGCGCCAGCAGCCAATACAACTATGGCTACACCTTC.

This rearrangement joins TRBV7-9 to TRBJ2-5; 8 bases align to TRBD1. With V trimmed by 7 bases and J by 5 bases, 9 bases remained unmatched. The CDR3 runs 14 residues. Germline V gene data show CDR1 as SEHNR and CDR2 as FQNEAQ (reference sequence). In DNA form, the CDR3 reads TGTGCCAGCATGCCCGGACAGGGTGGGGAGACCCAGTACTTC. Amino acid sequence: CASMPGQGGETQYF.

The rearrangement uses TRBV18 and TRBJ2-7, with 8 bases fitting TRBD2. The length of the CDR3 is 17 residues. Germline V gives CDR1 KGHSH, CDR2 LQKENI. Trimming took 11 bases from V and 5 from J; bases not matched to a gene: 23. CDR3 bases: TGTGCCCGCCCACGGGGGGGGGCTCCAGCGGCCTTCGACGAGCAGTACTTC. Amino acids: CARPRGGAPAAFDEQYF. Looking up the rest from reference TRBV18 and TRBJ2-7 gives the full variable domain: NAGVMQNPRHLVRRRGQEARLRCSPMKGHSHVYWYRQLPEEGLKFMVYLQKENIIDESGMPKERFSAEFPKEGPSILRIQQVVRGDSAAYFCARPRGGAPAAFDEQYFGPGTRLTVT.

This chain connects TRBV9 to TRBJ2-1, with TRBD2 identical over 7 bases. The CDR3 runs to 17 residues. V shed 0 bases, J shed 2 bases, and the junction held 8 bases outside the gene matches. Germline CDR1 is SGDLS and CDR2 is YYNGEE. CDR3 nucleotide sequence: TGTGCCAGCAGCGTAGAATCCCTGCGGGGGACCTACAATGAGCAGTTCTTC. Its translation is CASSVESLRGTYNEQFF.

The CDR3 region is CAWSVPAVGTYEQYF. The CDR3 region has the DNA TGTGCCTGGAGTGTACCAGCGGTCGGAACCTACGAGCAGTACTTC. The chain recombines TRBV30 with TRBJ2-7; D is perhaps TRBD2 (5 bases). CDR3 size: 15 residues. Germline lookup yields CDR1 GTSNPN and CDR2 SVGIG (reference sequence). V was clipped by 0 bases and J by 2 bases, with 14 bases between them.

The chain has TRBV6-6 and TRBJ1-5; D not certain. The length of the CDR3 is 15 residues. Trimming left V 2 bases short and J 6 bases short, with 14 bases between. CDR1 is MNHNY, CDR2 SVGAGI, per germline (reference sequence). For the CDR3, the DNA is TGTGCCAGCAGTTACCAATCGGAGGGTGTTCAGCCCCAGCATTTT. It is translated as CASSYQSEGVQPQHF.

The rearrangement joins TRBV6-5 to TRBJ2-3; 11 bases line up with TRBD2. J was trimmed by 6 bases and V by 0 bases; bases with no gene match: 5. The CDR3 has 16 residues. The V gene's germline CDR1 is MNHEY and CDR2 SVGAGI. The CDR3 spells CASSYSLAGAQDTQYF. CDR3 DNA sequence: TGTGCCAGCAGTTACTCACTAGCGGGAGCTCAGGATACGCAGTATTTT.

The rearrangement joins TRBV5-1 to TRBJ2-7, with 7 positions matching TRBD1. The CDR3 spans 15 residues. Looked up from germline, CDR1 is SGHRS and CDR2 is YFSETQ. V shed 7 bases and J 3 bases; nucleotides not matched to a gene: 13. This CDR3 reads CASRLDRALLYEQYF. CDR3 DNA: TGCGCCAGCCGACTTGACAGGGCACTACTCTACGAGCAGTACTTC.

This sequence joins TRBV7-9 and TRBJ2-5, with 8 bases fitting TRBD2. The length of the CDR3 is 15 residues. V lost 7 bases, J lost 5 bases, and 12 bases stayed unmatched. Germline assignment: CDR1 SEHNR and CDR2 FQNEAQ (reference sequence). CDR3 amino acids: CASTPSGSLGETQYF. The DNA for the CDR3 is TGTGCCAGCACCCCAAGCGGGAGCCTGGGTGAGACCCAGTACTTC.

V usage is TRBV27 and J usage is TRBJ2-7, with D possibly being TRBD2 (6 bases). The CDR3 consists of 13 residues. Trimming left V 2 bases short and J 6 bases short, with 11 bases between. The germline gives CDR1 MNHEY, CDR2 SMNVEV (reference sequence). CDR3 sequence: CASSLGGTGEQYF. The CDR3 DNA reads as TGTGCCAGCAGTTTAGGCGGGACTGGCGAGCAGTACTTC.

The chain combines TRBV15 with TRBJ2-2; TRBD1 matches at 7 bases. CDR1 is LNHNV, CDR2 YYDKDF, per germline (reference sequence). The CDR3 covers 16 residues. With 0 bases clipped from V and 6 bases from J, the junction kept 7 bases outside the gene matches. The CDR3 loop reads CATSRDKGAWAGELFF. CDR3 DNA: TGTGCCACCAGCAGAGATAAGGGGGCGTGGGCCGGGGAGCTGTTTTTT.

The CDR3 bases are TGCGCCAGCAGCCAAGTGAGGGCGTCAGACAATGAAAAACTGTTTTTT. Protein product: CASSQVRASDNEKLFF. This chain joins TRBV4-3 and TRBJ1-4; no definite D call. Germline V lookup: CDR1 LGHNA, CDR2 YSLEER. Between the trimmed V and J ends, which lost 1 base and 5 bases, there was a span of 14 bases. The CDR3 is 16 residues long.